This TCR beta chain was sequenced for a study of shared clonotypes between healthy human individuals (dated by TCRdb to 2018 to 2021). Study-wide context: The cohort comprised a couple of women and a few men aged 18 to 49 years. For each donor, CD4 naive and CD4 memory were each given three plates, CD8 naive was given two plates, and CD8 memory was given one plate. To estimate repertoire size and how much clonotypes are shared between individuals, the study performed deep sequencing of blood TCR repertoires from roughly five healthy adults. Different laboratories and diverse techniques were used to prepare libraries and sequence TCR repertoires, to increase sequencing depth and limit assay-specific biases. Per donor, leukapheresis produced somewhere between about 0.85 and 10 billion PBMCs.

The donors were healthy, HIV-negative adults who had no recently reported acute infections or vaccinations. Only Caucasian adults living in Nashville, Tennessee, USA were represented among the donors. CD4+ T cells were enriched through magnetic negative selection, after which naive cells were positively selected on CD45RA and the remaining negative fraction served as the memory subset. After blood collection by leukapheresis, PBMCs were isolated using Ficoll-Histopaque density gradient centrifugation and then cryopreserved in the vapor phase of liquid nitrogen. Analytical flow cytometry was used to check the purity and quantity of every magnetically sorted T cell population. Genomic DNA was isolated from every sorted fraction and measured by UV absorbance on a Nanodrop 2000c. Using the deep immunoSEQ assay, TCR CDR3 regions were amplified from genomic DNA by multiplex PCR. Genomic DNA extracted from each cell subset was distributed evenly over all wells of several immunoSEQ 96-well plates, and each plate served as one replicate. For sorted subsets, around 200 ng genomic DNA, equal to tens of thousands of T cell genomes, was loaded into each replicate PCR. Purified libraries were measured with a Qubit 3.0 fluorometer, size-checked on a Bioanalyzer 2100, and measured again with the KAPA Library Quantification kit. A separate single-read 150-cycle Illumina NextSeq 550 flow cell was used to sequence each immunoSEQ 96-well plate. In the original analysis: Because the immunoSEQ output held only junctional sequences and lacked quality scores, the filtering could not match the filtering applied to full-length reads. Sequences were annotated with PyIR, a Python wrapper for IgBLAST v1.9, using IMGT germline references to assign V/J genes and CDR3. Reads were removed for weak V/J assignments (E-value above 1e-6), missing CDR3, stop codons, out-of-frame junctions, or ambiguous translated residues. V3J clonotypes were defined by identical inferred V gene, J gene, and CDR3 amino acid sequence. Percentage overlap between repertoires was calculated by dividing the number of shared unique clonotypes by the size of the smaller repertoire. Three approaches were used to assess repertoire richness: RTK rarefaction, the Chao1 estimator, and Recon v2.1 estimates of unobserved clonotypes. Generation probabilities for all TCRbeta clonotypes obtained by the gDNA method from a handful of donors were computed using OLGA. TCRdb's version of the immuneACCESS table is confined to in-frame rearrangements and falls short of the full clone set. An unresolved V gene accounts for under half of the shortfall where checked; the remainder is of unknown origin. V and J calls and clone size are copied from that table; D and trimming were computed from the DNA. The sample table contains 900,000 to 1,200,000 clones; only one count was recorded for around 82% of them. Roughly 0.55% of the sample is taken by the ten largest.

Results the study describes overall, beyond this receptor: Naive subsets generally had larger estimated clonotype richness than memory subsets did. The small number of donors limited the genetic and exposure-history diversity represented. Even with the large sequencing depth, rarefaction of the sorted-subset datasets indicated that sequencing was incomplete. Pairwise subsampling led to the expectation that sequencing depth would affect the degree of clonotype sharing among donors. Compared with non-shared clonotypes, clonotypes shared by all four sorted-subset donors had higher generation probabilities. Across four donors, approximately 4.6% of naive CD4, approximately 3.6% of naive CD8, roughly 2.3% of memory CD4, and about 0.4% of memory CD8 clonotypes were shared. Sampling was limited to blood, and TCR repertoires in tissue likely differ from TCR repertoires in blood.

Concerning this clone: There is no known antigen for this receptor. Per-base quality was not reported, and no clone a single base away is much larger than it.

The cysteine opens and the phenylalanine closes a CDR3 of 14 amino acids. Kept here is only the CDR3 DNA, which spans 42 bases and is read in frame from base 1. According to the germline V gene, CDR1 reads SGHTA and CDR2 reads FQGTGA. V is pruned by 5 bases and J by 5 bases, leaving 8 bases of the junction without a gene match. This chain joins TRBV7-3 to TRBJ1-1; the junction holds 7 bases that match TRBD1. The clonotype was recovered from a man aged 18 to 30 in good health. Some clones in this sample may be carry-over from other donors' samples. The sample taken for sequencing was memory CD4+ T cells from PBMCs. The cell subset or site label of this sample denotes: CD45RA-negative fraction. The CDR3: CASSLTGVETEAFF. The nucleotides are TGTGCCAGCAGCCTTACAGGGGTAGAGACTGAAGCTTTCTTT.